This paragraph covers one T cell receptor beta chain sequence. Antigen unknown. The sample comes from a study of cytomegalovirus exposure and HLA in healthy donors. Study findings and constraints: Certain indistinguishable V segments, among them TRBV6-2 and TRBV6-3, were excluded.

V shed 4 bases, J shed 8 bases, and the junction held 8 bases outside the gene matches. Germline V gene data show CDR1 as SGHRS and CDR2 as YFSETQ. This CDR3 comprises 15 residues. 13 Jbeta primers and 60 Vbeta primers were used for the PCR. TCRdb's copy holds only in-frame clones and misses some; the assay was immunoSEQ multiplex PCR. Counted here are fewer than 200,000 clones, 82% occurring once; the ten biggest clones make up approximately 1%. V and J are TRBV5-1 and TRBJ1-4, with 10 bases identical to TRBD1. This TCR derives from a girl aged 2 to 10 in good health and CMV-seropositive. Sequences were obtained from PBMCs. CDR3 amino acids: CASSPMGTGAEKLFF. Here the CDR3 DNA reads TGCGCCAGCAGCCCTATGGGGACAGGGGCCGAAAAACTGTTTTTT.